This entry is about one TCR beta chain. V lost 2 bases and J lost 1, with 13 bases in between. Germline V gene sequence: CDR1 SGHNT, CDR2 YYREEE (reference sequence). There are 17 residues in the CDR3. Data came from immunoSEQ multiplex PCR; TCRdb stores just in-frame clones and leaves some out. The sample has 55,000 to 70,000 clones, approximately 94% seen once. The treatment: preoperative locoregional IRX-2 cytokine immunotherapy. This phase Ib study tested locoregional IRX-2 cytokine immunotherapy given before surgery. This sample is part of a study of preoperative IRX-2 immunotherapy in early breast cancer.

Sample collection occurred from a patient treated with IRX-2 immunotherapy. This chain joins TRBV5-4 and TRBJ2-6; no reliable D call. The clonotype comes from a human donor with breast cancer. CDR3 region: CASSLGPTGSGANVLTF. CDR3 bases: TGTGCCAGCAGCTTAGGACCAACCGGTTCTGGGGCCAACGTCCTGACTTTC.